This T cell receptor beta chain came from a study of CD8+CD57+ T cells in acquired aplastic anemia. TCR beta VDJ and CDR3 profiles were obtained from a genomic DNA template. One entry per CDR3 protein results from TCRdb running MiXCR on the reads. The sample includes 90,000 to 150,000 distinct CDR3 sequences, under 65% of them seen just once. Germline assignment: CDR1 MGHDK and CDR2 SYGVNS. Unmatched junction bases numbered 6, after V lost 5 bases and J lost 10 bases. This CDR3 spans 12 amino acids. Patients included in sequencing had previously demonstrated CD8+CD57+ cell expansion by flow cytometry. This clonotype was recorded a few times.

This chain uses TRBV25-1 with TRBJ1-1; 8 bases agree with TRBD1. The receptor was isolated from a human donor with aplastic anemia. Sequencing was done on a sample of sorted CD4+, CD8+, or CD8+CD57+ T cells (not recorded which) from PBMCs. The CDR3 DNA reads as TGTGCCAGCAGTCCACAGGGGGGATCAGCTTTCTTT. This translates into CASSPQGGSAFF.